The present entry profiles one T cell receptor beta chain with its context. The sample originates from a study of T cells expressing NK-cell markers. Germline CDR1 reads SGHTA; CDR2 reads FQGNSA. The CDR3 covers 18 residues. TCRdb reprocessed the 5' RACE reads and reports one entry per CDR3 protein, with no DNA. The record lists around 550,000 distinct CDR3 sequences, of which the ten most abundant hold about 3.6%. Sample: blood T cells: a sorted CD56 or NKG2C T cell subset, CD4+ or CD8+ T cells, or bulk PBMC T cells (not recorded which). The chain carries TRBV7-2 and TRBJ2-1; TCRdb returns TRBD2, unconfirmable since there is no DNA. The sequence was obtained from a man between 18 and 29 years old in good health. CDR3 protein: CASSLWTASPLSYNEQFF.